This record covers a single T cell receptor (beta chain). Its antigen is as yet unknown. This sample is part of a study of T cell responses to AZD1222 COVID-19 vaccine. The CDR3 is made up of 18 amino acids. Looked up from germline, CDR1 is LNHDA and CDR2 is SQIVND (reference sequence). V shed 7 bases and J shed 5 bases, with 29 bases lying between them. Study conclusions and caveats: Regions left unmutated in variants are reportedly the target of nearly half of spike-specific TCRs. White British ancestry dominated among donors, who included more females, and clonal diversity was possibly underestimated. Baseline serostatus was positive in only a handful of AZD1222 recipients. No repertoire was sampled before or during the peak T cell response, only after it.

Data came from immunoSEQ multiplex PCR; TCRdb stores just in-frame clones and leaves some out. This table has about 99,000 clones, less than 95% appearing once. The TCR was taken from an adult in good health. The specimen was peripheral blood, collected on day 0 of AZD1222 vaccination. The chain couples TRBV19 to TRBJ1-1; tentative D call: TRBD1 (5 bases). In DNA, the CDR3 is TGTGCCAGTATCACAACGGCGGGGCGCTTACCCTTTTCGACTGAAGCTTTCTTT. Its translation is CASITTAGRLPFSTEAFF.